This TCR beta chain appears in the sequencing data of a study of T cell changes during pregnancy in multiple sclerosis. This CDR3 is 15 amino acids long. Germline CDR1 is SGHRS and CDR2 is YFSETQ. The ends lost 3 bases at V and 7 bases at J; junction bases unmatched: 9. Assay used: immunoSEQ multiplex PCR; TCRdb lists only in-frame clones, some missing. The sample carries approximately 100,000 clones, over 85% recorded once. This clonotype was sampled from a female donor with multiple sclerosis, enrolled in a pregnancy study. V and J are TRBV5-1 and TRBJ2-2; 7 bases are shared with TRBD1. The material sequenced was peripheral blood, taken in the second trimester of pregnancy. Here the CDR3 reads CASSYGQVGVGELFF. Written as DNA, the CDR3 is TGCGCCAGCAGCTACGGACAGGTTGGGGTCGGGGAGCTGTTTTTT.